This T cell receptor (beta chain) comes out of a study of T cells after yellow fever vaccination. Findings and limits, study-wide: Abundant bulk-population clonotypes could contaminate the FACS-sorted repertoires. Faster peaking, at day 5 versus 15, marked a secondary response that was weaker.

The CDR3 runs to 14 residues. Losses at the gene ends were 2 bases for V and 9 bases for J; bases not matched to a gene: 7. The germline CDR1 and CDR2 sequences are SGHRS and YFSETQ. TCRdb reprocessed the 5' RACE reads with MiXCR, giving one entry per CDR3 protein. The sample gives roughly 500,000 distinct CDR3 sequences, 15% to 20% of which show up once; about 13% is in the top ten. Regarding this clonotype: Its antigen remains unknown.

This chain links TRBV5-1 with TRBJ2-1, with TRBD2 matching over 8 bases. Sequenced material: PBMCs, taken 15 days after the yellow fever booster vaccination. The source of this sequence is a man aged 25 to 45 who received the YFV17D yellow fever vaccine. For the CDR3, the DNA is TGCGCCAGCAGCTTATCCCAGCGGGAGAGTGAGCAGTTCTTC. Translation: CASSLSQRESEQFF. Drawing the rest from reference TRBV5-1 and TRBJ2-1, the complete variable domain is KAGVTQTPRYLIKTRGQQVTLSCSPISGHRSVSWYQQTPGQGLQFLFEYFSETQRNKGNFPGRFSGRQFSNSRSEMNVSTLELGDSALYLCASSLSQRESEQFFGPGTRLTVL.